The present entry profiles one T cell receptor (beta chain) with its context. Its specificity is unknown. The sample comes from a study of cytomegalovirus exposure and HLA in healthy donors. Study-level results: In vitro, three CMV-associated chains proved specific for CMV antigens.

This CDR3 is 13 amino acids long. V lost 5 bases and J lost 1, with 8 bases in between. Germline V CDR1 and CDR2: MDHEN, SYDVKM. This PCR relied on a set of 60 Vbeta primers and 13 Jbeta primers. Libraries were prepared by immunoSEQ multiplex PCR; TCRdb keeps only in-frame clonotypes and omits some of them. The repertoire includes some 150,000 clones, 77% of them detected once, and 1.5% to 2% sits in the top ten. The sample taken for sequencing was PBMCs. The sequence came from a woman in her twenties or thirties in good health and CMV-seronegative. The chain links TRBV28 to TRBJ1-1; TRBD1 might be the D (6 bases). In DNA form, the CDR3 reads TGTGCCAGCAGTGGGGACACGAACACTGAAGCTTTCTTT. Amino acids: CASSGDTNTEAFF.